The 22 T cell receptor beta chains below come from one sample, sequenced in a study of cytomegalovirus exposure and HLA in healthy donors. The PCR employed 60 Vbeta primers together with 13 Jbeta primers. Only in-frame clones appear in the TCRdb table, and some are missing; sequencing was by immunoSEQ multiplex PCR. The profile shows around 100,000 clones, roughly three quarters of them singletons. Input material: PBMCs. Receptors were obtained from a young woman in good health and CMV-seropositive.

The chain recombines TRBV5-1 with TRBJ1-2; 7 bases agree with TRBD1. This CDR3 is built from 14 residues. With 3 bases clipped from V and 13 bases from J, the junction kept 15 bases outside the gene matches. Germline V CDR1 and CDR2: SGHRS, YFSETQ. The CDR3: CASSSEDRSEASTF. CDR3 bases: TGCGCCAGCAGCTCCGAGGACAGGTCCGAGGCGAGCACCTTC.

The count of this clone is one. J is TRBJ2-3 and V is TRBV19; 10 positions match TRBD2. This CDR3 has 17 amino acids. V was clipped by 3 bases and J by 2 bases; unmatched bases: 8. Germline V gene lookup returns CDR1 LNHDA and CDR2 SQIVND (reference sequence). CDR3 loop: CASSISGRTLFTDTQYF. The CDR3 coding sequence is TGTGCCAGTAGTATTAGCGGGAGGACCCTGTTCACAGATACGCAGTATTTT.

The CDR3 is CASSTPDLKTGGFSPLHF. The CDR3 region has the DNA TGTGCCAGCAGCACACCCGATCTGAAGACAGGGGGCTTTTCTCCCCTCCACTTT. V and J are TRBV7-9 and TRBJ1-6; TRBD1 matches 10 bases. The germline V gene encodes CDR1 SEHNR and CDR2 FQNEAQ (reference sequence). With 5 bases clipped from V and 13 bases from J, the junction kept 20 bases outside the gene matches. The CDR3 extends over 18 amino acids. Full variable domain (remainder filled in from reference TRBV7-9 and TRBJ1-6): DTGVSQNPRHKITKRGQNVTFRCDPISEHNRLYWYRQTLGQGPEFLTYFQNEAQLEKSRLLSDRFSAERPKGSFSTLEIQRTEQGDSAMYLCASSTPDLKTGGFSPLHFGNGTRLTVT.

This clone was seen once. The chain couples TRBV30 to TRBJ2-1, with TRBD1 matching 7 bases. The V gene's germline CDR1 is GTSNPN and CDR2 SVGIG (reference sequence). The CDR3 totals 15 residues. Unmatched junction bases numbered 7, after V lost 0 bases and J lost 5 bases. The CDR3 sequence: CAWSVQGCCHNEQFF. CDR3 bases: TGTGCCTGGAGTGTACAGGGGTGTTGTCACAATGAGCAGTTCTTC.

This clone has just one count. The chain employs TRBV5-8 and TRBJ2-1, with 7 bases identical to TRBD1. V lost 4 bases, J lost 0 bases, and 4 bases stayed unmatched. The CDR3 loop spans 15 amino acids. The germline CDR1 and CDR2 sequences are SGHTS and YDEGEE. CDR3 sequence reads: CASSQGESSYNEQFF. CDR3 coding DNA: TGTGCCAGCAGCCAGGGGGAGAGCTCCTACAATGAGCAGTTCTTC.

This clone was observed a single time. The V call is TRBV9, the J call TRBJ2-7, with 10 bases identical to TRBD1. Looked up from germline, CDR1 is SGDLS and CDR2 is YYNGEE. With V trimmed by 4 bases and J by 3 bases, 7 bases remained unmatched. This CDR3 comprises 15 residues. Here the CDR3 DNA reads TGTGCCAGCAGCCTGTCTGACAGGGGGCTCTACGAGCAGTACTTC. Protein sequence: CASSLSDRGLYEQYF.

The chain has TRBV6-1 and TRBJ1-3, with D possibly being TRBD1 (6 bases). The CDR3 has 15 amino acids. V lost 7 bases and J lost 4, with 17 bases in between. CDR1 is MNHNS, CDR2 SASEGT, per germline. The CDR3 here is CASTLAGGSGNTIYF. CDR3 nucleotides: TGTGCCAGCACGTTAGCGGGGGGCTCGGGAAACACCATATATTTT.

The chain carries TRBV9 and TRBJ2-7, with TRBD1 matching 9 bases. The ends lost 4 bases at V and 5 bases at J; junction bases unmatched: 7. Germline CDR1 SGDLS, CDR2 YYNGEE. This CDR3 region has 14 residues. CDR3 protein: CASSPGDRVNEQYF. The CDR3 DNA follows: TGTGCCAGCAGCCCAGGGGACAGGGTAAACGAGCAGTACTTC.

CDR3 protein: CASSSGQGKKAQHF. The CDR3 coding sequence is TGTGCCAGCAGCTCTGGCCAGGGAAAAAAGGCCCAGCATTTT. This chain joins TRBV5-5 and TRBJ1-5, with D maybe TRBD1 (5 bases). The length of the CDR3 is 14 residues. The germline V and J ends were trimmed by 3 bases and 11 bases, with 18 bases remaining between them. CDR1 SGHKS and CDR2 YYEKEE come from the germline V gene (reference sequence).

The CDR3 protein is CASSSRQLTDTQYF. Written as DNA, the CDR3 is TGTGCCAGCAGTTCCCGACAGTTAACAGATACGCAGTATTTT. The V and J genes are TRBV2 and TRBJ2-3, with D tentatively TRBD1 (5 bases). V was clipped by 5 bases and J by 3 bases, with 12 bases between them. The CDR3 length is 14 residues. CDR1 and CDR2 from the germline V gene are SNHLY and FYNNEI.

The chain couples TRBV6-6 to TRBJ2-7; 7 bases are a match to TRBD1. Losses at the gene ends were 2 bases for V and 7 bases for J; bases not matched to a gene: 8. CDR1 and CDR2 from the germline V gene are MNHNY and SVGAGI (reference sequence). This CDR3 is built from 14 residues. CDR3 loop: CASSYPRGLGEQYF. In DNA form, the CDR3 reads TGTGCCAGCAGTTACCCTAGGGGGCTTGGTGAGCAGTACTTC.

This chain connects TRBV5-1 to TRBJ2-7; 9 bases agree with TRBD1. This CDR3 comprises 15 residues. The ends lost 0 bases at V and 0 bases at J; junction bases unmatched: 1. The germline gives CDR1 SGHRS, CDR2 YFSETQ. The CDR3 here is CASSLETGGSYEQYF. DNA for the CDR3: TGCGCCAGCAGCTTGGAGACAGGGGGCTCCTACGAGCAGTACTTC.

The chain couples TRBV2 to TRBJ1-1, with TRBD1 as a possible D gene (6 bases). Germline V lookup: CDR1 SNHLY, CDR2 FYNNEI. Trimming removed 6 bases from V and 0 bases from J, with 11 bases in between. CDR3 length: 14 amino acids. This chain's CDR3 is CASRRQVMNTEAFF. As DNA, the CDR3 is TGTGCCAGCAGAAGACAGGTCATGAACACTGAAGCTTTCTTT.

For this clone: Its ends do not fully match the called genes, so a read error is possible. The J gene is TRBJ2-7, the V gene TRBV7-7; possibly TRBD1 for D (6 bases). This CDR3 is 15 amino acids long. Germline CDR1 SSHAT, CDR2 FNYEAQ (reference sequence). For the CDR3, the DNA is TGTGCTAGCAGCTTAGCCCCTACAGGGACCTACGAGCAGTACTTC. It is translated as CASSLAPTGTYEQYF.

The J gene is TRBJ1-6, the V gene TRBV9, with TRBD1 identical over 8 bases. Germline CDR1 is SGDLS and CDR2 is YYNGEE. Trimming removed 3 bases from V and 10 bases from J; junction bases left unmatched: 6. The CDR3 runs to 14 residues. As DNA, the CDR3 is TGTGCCAGCAGCGAACAGGGGGAAAGATCACCCCTCCACTTT. Its protein product is CASSEQGERSPLHF. Drawing the rest from reference TRBV9 and TRBJ1-6, the complete variable domain is DSGVTQTPKHLITATGQRVTLRCSPRSGDLSVYWYQQSLDQGLQFLIQYYNGEERAKGNILERFSAQQFPDLHSELNLSSLELGDSALYFCASSEQGERSPLHFGNGTRLTVT.

The chain joins TRBV9 to TRBJ2-3; TRBD2 aligns across 10 bases. The V and J ends lost 4 bases and 1 base, in that order; junction bases with no gene match: 15. The CDR3 covers 19 residues. CDR1 and CDR2 from the germline V gene are SGDLS and YYNGEE. CDR3 in DNA: TGTGCCAGCAGCCCGCTTCAGGGACTAGCGACCTTAGGCACAGATACGCAGTATTTT. Its translation is CASSPLQGLATLGTDTQYF. Together with reference TRBV9 and TRBJ2-3, the CDR3 gives the full variable domain: DSGVTQTPKHLITATGQRVTLRCSPRSGDLSVYWYQQSLDQGLQFLIQYYNGEERAKGNILERFSAQQFPDLHSELNLSSLELGDSALYFCASSPLQGLATLGTDTQYFGPGTRLTVL.

This clone is medium-sized by share. The chain couples TRBV5-1 to TRBJ2-7; 10 bases are shared with TRBD2. The CDR3 loop spans 13 amino acids. V shed 4 bases, J shed 5 bases, and the junction held 3 bases outside the gene matches. Per germline, CDR1 SGHRS and CDR2 YFSETQ. CDR3: CASSSGGGNEQYF. The CDR3 DNA sequence: TGCGCCAGCAGCAGCGGGGGGGGCAACGAGCAGTACTTC.

The gene calls are TRBV7-9 and TRBJ2-3; TRBD2 might be the D (5 bases). The CDR3 extends over 17 amino acids. V was pared by 2 bases and J by 1 base, with 16 bases between. Germline CDR1 and CDR2: SEHNR and FQNEAQ (reference sequence). CDR3 nucleotides: TGTGCCAGCAGCTTATCGGCTAGCCCCCTAGGCACAGATACGCAGTATTTT. Translation gives CASSLSASPLGTDTQYF. The entire variable domain, with the rest obtained from reference TRBV7-9 and TRBJ2-3, is as follows: DTGVSQNPRHKITKRGQNVTFRCDPISEHNRLYWYRQTLGQGPEFLTYFQNEAQLEKSRLLSDRFSAERPKGSFSTLEIQRTEQGDSAMYLCASSLSASPLGTDTQYFGPGTRLTVL.

This clone has a single count. The chain recombines TRBV29-1 with TRBJ1-2; D gene ambiguous. The germline V gene has CDR1 SQVTM and CDR2 ANQGSEA. The CDR3 is made up of 14 amino acids. Trimming cost V 3 bases and J 7 bases, with 18 bases left between them. CDR3 in amino acids: CSVENSAESFGYTF. CDR3 bases: TGCAGCGTTGAGAACTCCGCGGAATCGTTTGGCTACACCTTC.

The V call is TRBV2, the J call TRBJ2-3; the D gene is possibly TRBD2 (7 bases). Germline loops: CDR1 SNHLY, CDR2 FYNNEI. V lost 7 bases and J lost 5, with 19 bases in between. The CDR3 runs to 15 residues. The CDR3 DNA reads as TGTGCCAGCATGTCGAGGGGGGGGCTTGGAGATACGCAGTATTTT. Amino acid sequence: CASMSRGGLGDTQYF.

This chain joins TRBV6-1 and TRBJ2-5, with a weak D call TRBD2 (6 bases). Germline loops: CDR1 MNHNS, CDR2 SASEGT. V gave up 7 bases and J gave up 1 base, with 10 bases separating them. The CDR3 is 13 residues long. This chain's CDR3 is CASTPGVQETQYF. The DNA for the CDR3 is TGTGCCAGCACCCCGGGGGTCCAAGAGACCCAGTACTTC.

V usage is TRBV11-2 and J usage is TRBJ2-3, with 9 bases that match TRBD2. The ends lost 0 bases at V and 4 bases at J; junction bases unmatched: 5. The CDR3 covers 16 residues. Germline CDR1 reads SGHAT; CDR2 reads FQNNGV. In DNA, the CDR3 is TGTGCCAGCAGCTTAGAAGGACTAGCGTATTCAGATACGCAGTATTTT. Translated, it gives CASSLEGLAYSDTQYF.